This TCR beta chain was sequenced for a study of T cells in Graves' hyperthyroidism and ophthalmopathy. Points from the study as a whole: Within blood appeared most thyroid clonotypes that had expanded above 0.001. Ophthalmopathy was told apart from stable hyperthyroidism by a 13 V-J model.

Each ophthalmopathy patient scored at least 3 on the Clinical Activity Score and at least 4 on NOSPECS grade, with duration under 3 months. The TCR beta CDR3 regions underwent amplification using RNA transcripts as the source. TCR CDR3 regions were first amplified by RT-PCR with HTBI primers. TCRdb re-called the multiplex PCR reads with MiXCR, one entry per CDR3 protein. This table has more than 300,000 distinct CDR3 sequences, roughly 15% appearing once. CDR1 SGHTS and CDR2 YDEGEE come from the germline V gene. This CDR3 is 16 amino acids long. The V segment lost 1 base and the J segment 0 bases; nucleotides outside the gene matches: 5. This clonotype showed up many times. Its antigen is unknown.

The rearrangement uses TRBV5-8 and TRBJ1-1, with 8 bases aligning to TRBD1. The sequence was obtained from a woman in her twenties or thirties with Graves' ophthalmopathy. The sequenced sample consisted of blood. CDR3 coding DNA: TGTGCCAGCAGCTTGCCCCCGACAGGGGTGAACACTGAAGCTTTCTTT. The encoded protein is CASSLPPTGVNTEAFF. Drawing the rest from reference TRBV5-8 and TRBJ1-1, the complete variable domain is EAGVTQSPTHLIKTRGQQATLRCSPISGHTSVYWYQQALGLGLQFLLWYDEGEERNRGNFPPRFSGRQFPNYSSELNVNALELEDSALYLCASSLPPTGVNTEAFFGQGTRLTVV.